These 21 T cell receptor beta chains share one sample of origin, sequenced in a study of PD-1 blockade in classical Hodgkin lymphoma. Regarding time point: cycle 4 day 1 (C4D1), after less than seven weeks of nivolumab. All patients experienced relapse after autologous stem cell transplantation, and brentuximab vedotin exposure was variable. Clones were sequenced by immunoSEQ multiplex PCR, and TCRdb holds only the in-frame ones, with some missing. The sample lists about 17,000 clones, 83% occurring once. Source: peripheral blood mononuclear cells (PBMCs), taken before the fourth cycle of nivolumab. These receptors were collected from a human donor with classical Hodgkin lymphoma.

The chain recombines TRBV12-5 with TRBJ1-1, with a tentative D call TRBD1 (5 bases). The V end lost 2 bases, the J end lost 0 bases, and 13 bases lay between the germline ends. The CDR3 has 16 residues. Per germline, CDR1 LGHNT and CDR2 FRNRAP. CDR3 bases: TGTGCTAGTGGTTTGTTCGCGGGACCCGTGAACACTGAAGCTTTCTTT. This sequence encodes CASGLFAGPVNTEAFF.

This chain uses TRBV10-3 with TRBJ2-6; D is possibly TRBD1 or TRBD2 (5 bases each). This CDR3 contains 16 residues. CDR1 ENHRY and CDR2 SYGVKD come from the germline V gene. The ends were cut back, 8 bases at V and 1 base at J, with 15 bases in the middle. The CDR3 loop is CAIGGRDLSGANVLTF. The CDR3 DNA sequence: TGTGCCATCGGAGGCAGGGATCTATCTGGGGCCAACGTCCTGACTTTC.

The sample holds a few counts of this clone. This chain uses TRBV7-8 with TRBJ2-7; TRBD2 agrees at 11 bases. The CDR3 totals 15 residues. V was clipped by 0 bases and J by 7 bases; unmatched bases: 5. Germline V gene lookup returns CDR1 SGHVS and CDR2 FQNEAQ. The CDR3 loop is CASSLATSGSGEQYF. The CDR3 DNA reads as TGTGCCAGCAGCTTAGCAACTAGCGGGAGTGGGGAGCAGTACTTC. The variable domain in full, with the rest retrieved from reference TRBV7-8 and TRBJ2-7, is GAGVSQSPRYKVAKRGQDVALRCDPISGHVSLFWYQQALGQGPEFLTYFQNEAQLDKSGLPSDRFFAERPEGSVSTLKIQRTQQEDSAVYLCASSLATSGSGEQYFGPGTRLTVT.

The chain couples TRBV6-5 to TRBJ1-5, with TRBD1 identical over 8 bases. Germline trimming cut 7 bases from V and 9 bases from J; bases unmatched to any gene: 8. The CDR3 is 13 amino acids. Germline loops: CDR1 MNHEY, CDR2 SVGAGI. The CDR3 here is CASKDRGRGPQHF. The CDR3, as DNA: TGTGCCAGCAAAGACAGGGGAAGGGGGCCCCAGCATTTT.

The rearrangement links TRBV15 to TRBJ1-1, with D possibly matching TRBD1 (6 bases). This CDR3 comprises 14 residues. Trimming cost V 6 bases and J 0 bases, with 11 bases left between them. In germline, CDR1 is LNHNV, CDR2 YYDKDF (reference sequence). The CDR3 protein is CATSRGGMNTEAFF. The CDR3 bases are TGTGCCACCAGTAGGGGGGGGATGAACACTGAAGCTTTCTTT.

A single count supports this clone. The germline gene is not matched at one end of the junction; a read error may be the cause. CDR3 residues: CTSSYSTADNEKLFF. CDR3 coding DNA: TGTACCAGCAGTTACTCGACAGCGGATAATGAAAAACTGTTTTTT. The rearrangement links TRBV6-5 to TRBJ1-4, with D possibly being TRBD1 (5 bases). Per the germline V gene, CDR1 is MNHEY and CDR2 is SVGAGI. The length of the CDR3 is 15 residues.

The J gene is TRBJ2-3, the V gene TRBV11-1; 9 nucleotides align to TRBD2. The germline gives CDR1 SGHAT, CDR2 FQDESV (reference sequence). The CDR3 consists of 16 residues. The trim removed 2 bases at V and 0 bases at J, leaving 3 bases unmatched. DNA for the CDR3: TGTGCCAGCAGCTTATTGACTAGCGGAAGCACAGATACGCAGTATTTT. Translated: CASSLLTSGSTDTQYF.

This chain joins TRBV25-1 and TRBJ1-6; D perhaps matches TRBD1 (5 bases). The V gene lost 3 bases and the J gene lost 3 bases, with 9 bases spanning the gap. Per the germline V gene, CDR1 is MGHDK and CDR2 is SYGVNS. The CDR3 is 15 residues long. Written as DNA, the CDR3 is TGTGCCAGCAGTGAGGGGGATGGCTATAATTCACCCCTCCACTTT. This gives the protein CASSEGDGYNSPLHF.

This chain links TRBV6-6 with TRBJ2-5; D is uncertain. This CDR3 has 12 residues. Germline CDR1 and CDR2: MNHNY and SVGAGI (reference sequence). Deletions cut 8 bases from V and 0 bases from J, with 7 bases between. The DNA for the CDR3 is TGTGCCAGCTCTATTTACCAAGAGACCCAGTACTTC. It codes for CASSIYQETQYF.

CDR3 nucleotide sequence: TGTGCCAGCAGCTTAAAAGATACGCAGTATTTT. This gives the protein CASSLKDTQYF. The gene calls are TRBV7-9 and TRBJ2-3; D gene ambiguous. V shed 2 bases and J shed 5 bases, with 2 bases lying between them. The V gene's germline CDR1 is SEHNR and CDR2 FQNEAQ (reference sequence). The CDR3 totals 11 residues.

The V and J genes are TRBV5-1 and TRBJ2-2, with D possibly matching TRBD1 (6 bases). The CDR3 is 17 amino acids. The V end was cut by 3 bases, the J end by 0 bases, with 15 bases between. Germline V gives CDR1 SGHRS, CDR2 YFSETQ. The chain's CDR3 is CASSSTPGASNTGELFF. As DNA, the CDR3 is TGCGCCAGCAGCTCCACTCCAGGGGCCTCGAACACCGGGGAGCTGTTTTTT.

The rearrangement links TRBV7-2 to TRBJ1-1; a possible D gene is TRBD1 (6 bases). The CDR3 sequence is 14 residues long. The V end was cut by 2 bases, the J end by 0 bases, with 7 bases between. Looked up from germline, CDR1 is SGHTA and CDR2 is FQGNSA. This CDR3 is CASSLQGLNTEAFF. The CDR3, as DNA: TGTGCCAGCAGCTTACAGGGGTTGAACACTGAAGCTTTCTTT. The full variable domain, its missing parts supplied by reference TRBV7-2 and TRBJ1-1, is GAGVSQSPSNKVTEKGKDVELRCDPISGHTALYWYRQSLGQGLEFLIYFQGNSAPDKSGLPSDRFSAERTGGSVSTLTIQRTQQEDSAVYLCASSLQGLNTEAFFGQGTRLTVV.

The rearrangement uses TRBV5-1 and TRBJ1-2; a weak D match, TRBD1 (5 bases). The length of the CDR3 is 15 residues. The germline CDR1 and CDR2 sequences are SGHRS and YFSETQ. V was trimmed by 4 bases and J by 5 bases, leaving 18 bases between them. The DNA of the CDR3 is TGCGCCAGCAGCCCCCGCTATGGGGCGGGGTATGGCTACACCTTC. It is translated as CASSPRYGAGYGYTF.

To note about this clone: With a much larger clone just one base away, this may be a read error. Different DNA sequences within this sample yield the same CDR3. This chain joins TRBV4-1 and TRBJ1-2, with TRBD1 matching over 10 bases. This CDR3 has 14 residues. The germline V gene encodes CDR1 MGHRA and CDR2 YSYEKL. With V trimmed by 4 bases and J by 8 bases, 7 bases remained unmatched. CDR3 sequence: CASSPGTGAGGYTF. The CDR3 DNA sequence: TGCGCCAGCAGCCCCGGGACAGGGGCGGGAGGCTACACCTTC.

V and J are TRBV4-1 and TRBJ2-2; the D call may be TRBD1 or TRBD2 (5 bases each). The CDR3 totals 14 residues. With 7 bases removed from V and 5 bases from J, the gap between germline ends came to 14 bases. CDR1 MGHRA and CDR2 YSYEKL come from the germline V gene. CDR3 sequence (DNA): TGCGCCAGCAACCACCCGGGGACGACCGGGGAGCTGTTTTTT. It codes for CASNHPGTTGELFF.

The chain has TRBV7-9 and TRBJ2-4, with D tentatively TRBD1 (6 bases). V was pared by 7 bases and J by 1 base, with 11 bases between. Germline CDR1 and CDR2: SEHNR and FQNEAQ (reference sequence). The CDR3 length is 14 residues. CDR3 in DNA: TGTGCCAGCACTCAGGGGCCGGCCAAAAACATTCAGTACTTC. Residues: CASTQGPAKNIQYF.

V and J are TRBV4-2 and TRBJ2-3; 13 bases line up with TRBD2. This CDR3 region has 17 residues. CDR1 and CDR2 from the germline V gene are LGHNA and YNFKEQ. Losses at the gene ends were 0 bases for V and 3 bases for J; bases not matched to a gene: 3. The CDR3 reads CASSQDWTSGGTDTQYF. The CDR3, as DNA: TGTGCCAGCAGCCAAGATTGGACTAGCGGGGGAACAGATACGCAGTATTTT.

The V call is TRBV5-1, the J call TRBJ1-1; D unresolved. CDR1 and CDR2 from the germline V gene are SGHRS and YFSETQ. V was cut by 0 bases and J by 2 bases, with 5 bases left in between. This CDR3 comprises 13 residues. The chain's CDR3 is CASSLAENTEAFF. As DNA, the CDR3 is TGCGCCAGCAGCTTGGCAGAAAACACTGAAGCTTTCTTT.

The chain combines TRBV7-2 with TRBJ2-2, with a weak D call TRBD1 (5 bases). V lost 2 bases to trimming and J lost 5 bases, with 9 bases between them. Germline CDR1 is SGHTA and CDR2 is FQGNSA. The CDR3 runs 14 residues. The CDR3 sequence is CASSLIGVTGELFF. CDR3 sequence (DNA): TGTGCCAGCAGCTTAATAGGGGTTACCGGGGAGCTGTTTTTT.

This clone turned up a few times. The V gene is TRBV2, the J gene TRBJ2-4; D unclear. Germline V lookup: CDR1 SNHLY, CDR2 FYNNEI. Trimming took 8 bases from V and 0 from J, leaving 14 bases between them. The CDR3 runs 15 residues. In DNA form, the CDR3 reads TGTGCCAGCTACGACCCCCACTTAGCCAAAAACATTCAGTACTTC. Amino acid sequence: CASYDPHLAKNIQYF.

The chain links TRBV5-1 to TRBJ2-5, with 9 bases matching TRBD2. Unmatched junction bases numbered 5, after V lost 4 bases and J lost 4 bases. Germline CDR1 SGHRS, CDR2 YFSETQ. CDR3 length equals 14 residues. CDR3 region: CASSDGTSLETQYF. DNA for the CDR3: TGCGCCAGCAGCGACGGGACTAGCCTAGAGACCCAGTACTTC.